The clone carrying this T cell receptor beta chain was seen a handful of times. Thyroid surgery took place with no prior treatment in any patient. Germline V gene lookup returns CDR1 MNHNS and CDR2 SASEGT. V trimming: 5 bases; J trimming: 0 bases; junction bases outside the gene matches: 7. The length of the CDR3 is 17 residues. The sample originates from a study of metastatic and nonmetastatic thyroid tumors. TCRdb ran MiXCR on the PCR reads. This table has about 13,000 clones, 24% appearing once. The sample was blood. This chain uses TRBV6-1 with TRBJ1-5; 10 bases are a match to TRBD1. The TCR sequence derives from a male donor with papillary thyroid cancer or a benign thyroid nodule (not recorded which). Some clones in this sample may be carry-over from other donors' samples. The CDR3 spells CASSRDRGSYSNQPQHF. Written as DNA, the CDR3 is TGTGCCAGCAGTCGGGACAGGGGATCCTATAGCAATCAGCCCCAGCATTTT.